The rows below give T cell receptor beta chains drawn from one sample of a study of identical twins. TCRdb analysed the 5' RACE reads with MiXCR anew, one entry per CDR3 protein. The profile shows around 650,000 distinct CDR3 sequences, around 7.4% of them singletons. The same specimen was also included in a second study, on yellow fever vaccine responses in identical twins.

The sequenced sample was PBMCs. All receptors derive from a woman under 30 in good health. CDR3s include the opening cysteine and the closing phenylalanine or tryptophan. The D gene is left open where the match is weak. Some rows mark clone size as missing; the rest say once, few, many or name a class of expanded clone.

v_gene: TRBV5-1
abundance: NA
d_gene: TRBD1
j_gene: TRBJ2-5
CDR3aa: CASRPGTEETQYF
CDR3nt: TGCGCCAGCAGACCCGGGACAGAAGAGACCCAGTACTTC

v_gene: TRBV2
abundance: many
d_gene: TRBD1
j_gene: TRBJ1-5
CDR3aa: CASRETGLSQPQHF
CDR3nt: TGTGCCAGCAGGGAGACAGGGTTGAGCCAGCCCCAGCATTTT

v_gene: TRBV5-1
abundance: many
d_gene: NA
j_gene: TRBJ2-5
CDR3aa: CASRESVETQYF
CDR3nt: TGCGCCAGCAGGGAGTCTGTCGAGACCCAGTACTTC

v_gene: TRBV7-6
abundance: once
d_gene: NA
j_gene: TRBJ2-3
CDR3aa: CASSLLRTPDTQYF
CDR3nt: TGTGCCAGCAGCTTATTGAGGACCCCGGATACGCAGTATTTT

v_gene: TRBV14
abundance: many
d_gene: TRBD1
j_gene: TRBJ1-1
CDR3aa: CATTQGAGTEAFF
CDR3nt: TGTGCCACCACACAGGGGGCGGGTACTGAAGCTTTCTTT

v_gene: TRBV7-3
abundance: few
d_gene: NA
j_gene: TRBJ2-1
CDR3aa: CASRSPTGLNEQFF
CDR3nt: TGTGCCAGCAGGTCCCCGACAGGACTCAATGAGCAGTTCTTC

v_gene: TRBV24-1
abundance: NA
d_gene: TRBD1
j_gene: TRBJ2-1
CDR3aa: CATSDPRQGVGNEQFF
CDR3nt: TGTGCCACCAGTGATCCCCGACAGGGTGTAGGCAATGAGCAGTTCTTC

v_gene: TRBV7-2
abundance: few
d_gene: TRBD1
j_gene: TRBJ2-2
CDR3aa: CASSFVTGVAGELFF
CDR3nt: TGTGCCAGCAGCTTCGTCACAGGGGTGGCCGGGGAGCTGTTTTTT

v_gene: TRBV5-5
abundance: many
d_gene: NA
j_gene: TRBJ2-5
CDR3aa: CASSLTLRETQYF
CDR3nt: TGTGCCAGCAGCTTAACCTTACGGGAGACCCAGTACTTC

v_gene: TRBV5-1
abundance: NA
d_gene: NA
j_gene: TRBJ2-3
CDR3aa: CGSSGSTDTQYF
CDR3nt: TGCGGCTCGAGCGGGAGCACAGATACGCAGTATTTT

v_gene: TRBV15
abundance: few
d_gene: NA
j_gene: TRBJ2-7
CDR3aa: CATSSLLGTYEQYF
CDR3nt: TGTGCCACCAGCAGTCTCCTCGGCACCTACGAGCAGTACTTC

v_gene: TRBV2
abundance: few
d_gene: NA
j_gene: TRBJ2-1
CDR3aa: CARQPNEQFF
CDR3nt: TGTGCCAGACAGCCCAATGAGCAGTTCTTC

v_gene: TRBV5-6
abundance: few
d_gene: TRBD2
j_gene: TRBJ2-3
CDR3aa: CASSFYRREGLDTQYF
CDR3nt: TGTGCCAGCAGCTTTTACAGGCGGGAGGGCCTTGATACGCAGTATTTT

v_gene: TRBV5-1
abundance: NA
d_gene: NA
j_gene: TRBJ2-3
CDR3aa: CASSSGLQALRSDTQYF
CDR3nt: TGCGCCAGCAGCTCTGGCCTACAGGCTCTACGGTCAGATACGCAGTATTTT

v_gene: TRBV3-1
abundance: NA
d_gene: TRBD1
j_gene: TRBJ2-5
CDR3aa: CASNKGQGIDETQYF
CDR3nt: TGTGCCAGCAATAAGGGACAGGGGATTGACGAGACCCAGTACTTC

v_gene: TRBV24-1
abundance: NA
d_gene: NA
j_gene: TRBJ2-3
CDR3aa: CATSDPSSDTQYF
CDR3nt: TGTGCCACCAGTGATCCCTCATCGGATACGCAGTATTTT

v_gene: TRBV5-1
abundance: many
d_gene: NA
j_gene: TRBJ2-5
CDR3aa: CASSLAVGFQETQYF
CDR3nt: TGCGCCAGCAGCTTGGCCGTGGGGTTCCAAGAGACCCAGTACTTC

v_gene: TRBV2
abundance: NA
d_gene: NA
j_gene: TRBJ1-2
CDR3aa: CASSEQQGDGGGYTF
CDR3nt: TGTGCCAGCAGTGAGCAACAGGGTGATGGTGGGGGCTACACCTTC

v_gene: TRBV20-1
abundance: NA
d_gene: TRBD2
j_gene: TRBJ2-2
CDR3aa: CSAVGLEGTGELFF
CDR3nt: TGCAGTGCCGTGGGACTAGAGGGCACCGGGGAGCTGTTTTTT

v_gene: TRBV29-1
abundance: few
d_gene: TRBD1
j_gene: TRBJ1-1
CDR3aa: CSVENEDRAMNTEAFF
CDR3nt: TGCAGCGTTGAAAACGAGGACAGGGCCATGAACACTGAAGCTTTCTTT

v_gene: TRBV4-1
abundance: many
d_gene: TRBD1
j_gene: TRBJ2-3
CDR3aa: CASSQGSGVTGAADTQYF
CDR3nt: TGCGCCAGCAGCCAAGGTAGTGGGGTTACAGGGGCCGCAGATACGCAGTATTTT

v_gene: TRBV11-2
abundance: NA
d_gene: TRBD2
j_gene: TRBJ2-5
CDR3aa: CASSLVSRTRVETQYF
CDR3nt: TGTGCCAGCAGCTTAGTATCCAGGACTAGGGTAGAGACCCAGTACTTC

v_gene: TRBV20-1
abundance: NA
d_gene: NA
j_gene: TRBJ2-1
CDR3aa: CSARIPGDKQFF
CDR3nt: TGCAGTGCTAGGATCCCGGGGGACAAGCAGTTCTTC

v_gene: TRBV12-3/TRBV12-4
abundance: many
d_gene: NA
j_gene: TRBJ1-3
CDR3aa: CASSPQTVGGNTIYF
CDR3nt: TGTGCCAGCAGCCCCCAGACTGTTGGAGGAAACACCATATATTTT

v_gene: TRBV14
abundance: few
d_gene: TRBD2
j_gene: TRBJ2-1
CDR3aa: CASSQDFSSGSPNEQFF
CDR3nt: TGTGCCAGCAGCCAAGATTTTTCGAGCGGGAGTCCCAATGAGCAGTTCTTC

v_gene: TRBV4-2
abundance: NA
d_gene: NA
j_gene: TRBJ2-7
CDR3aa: CASSRVWVYEQYF
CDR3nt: TGTGCCAGCAGCAGGGTCTGGGTCTACGAGCAGTACTTC

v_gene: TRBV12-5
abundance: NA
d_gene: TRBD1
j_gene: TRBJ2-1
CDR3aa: CASGLTGGLSYNEQFF
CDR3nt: TGTGCTAGTGGCCTGACAGGGGGCTTATCCTACAATGAGCAGTTCTTC

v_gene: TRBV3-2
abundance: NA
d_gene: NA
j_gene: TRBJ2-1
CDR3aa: CATSPLAATYNEQFF
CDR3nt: TGTGCCACCTCCCCGCTGGCGGCAACCTACAATGAGCAGTTCTTC

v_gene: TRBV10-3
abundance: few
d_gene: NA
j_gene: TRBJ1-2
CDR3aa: CAISESGTVNIYGYTF
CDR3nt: TGTGCCATCAGTGAGTCGGGAACAGTTAACATCTATGGCTACACCTTC

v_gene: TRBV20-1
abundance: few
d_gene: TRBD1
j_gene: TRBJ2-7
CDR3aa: CSANSGVNRGPPHF
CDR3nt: TGCAGTGCCAATAGTGGGGTCAACAGGGGTCCGCCTCACTTC

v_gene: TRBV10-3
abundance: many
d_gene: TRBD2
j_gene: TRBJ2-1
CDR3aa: CAIRATSGPNEQFF
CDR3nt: TGTGCCATCAGGGCTACTAGCGGCCCTAATGAGCAGTTCTTC

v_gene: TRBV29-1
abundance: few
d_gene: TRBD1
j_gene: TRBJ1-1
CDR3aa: CSVEGQGGTFF
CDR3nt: TGCAGCGTTGAGGGCCAGGGGGGAACTTTCTTT